What follows are 29 T cell receptor beta chains derived from one specimen sequenced in a study of cytomegalovirus exposure and HLA in healthy donors. It was with 60 Vbeta and 13 Jbeta primers that the PCR ran. Measured with immunoSEQ multiplex PCR; TCRdb has only the in-frame clones, and not every one. The table has around 150,000 clones, around 75% seen once. The sample comprised PBMCs. The source of these receptors is a man aged 18 to 29 in good health and CMV-seropositive.

A few counts support this clone. This chain joins TRBV5-1 and TRBJ1-1; the match to TRBD1 covers 10 bases. The CDR3 consists of 17 residues. From germline, CDR1 is SGHRS and CDR2 YFSETQ. The J segment lost 1 base and the V segment lost 0 bases, leaving 6 bases of the junction unmatched. CDR3 residues: CASSLDGTGVKNTEAFF. In DNA, the CDR3 is TGCGCCAGCAGCTTGGATGGGACAGGGGTGAAGAACACTGAAGCTTTCTTT.

There are a few counts of this clone. Other DNA sequences in this sample translate to the same CDR3. V usage is TRBV6-1 and J usage is TRBJ2-7; maybe TRBD2 (5 bases). Germline values: CDR1 MNHNS, CDR2 SASEGT. This CDR3 has 13 amino acids. Trimming cost V 4 bases and J 4 bases, with 11 bases left between them. In DNA, the CDR3 is TGTGCCAGCAGTGGTCGAGGGCGTTACGAGCAGTACGTC. Translation: CASSGRGRYEQYV.

There are a few counts of this clone. The gene calls are TRBV2 and TRBJ2-5; D perhaps matches TRBD2 (5 bases). Germline V gene lookup returns CDR1 SNHLY and CDR2 FYNNEI. The V gene lost 4 bases and the J gene lost 9 bases, with 15 bases spanning the gap. The CDR3 is 13 residues long. CDR3 amino acids: CASSGTDPGSQYF. The CDR3 DNA reads TGTGCCAGCAGTGGTACAGACCCGGGGTCCCAGTACTTC. Based on the CDR3 plus reference TRBV2 and TRBJ2-5, the full variable domain is EPEVTQTPSHQVTQMGQEVILRCVPISNHLYFYWYRQILGQKVEFLVSFYNNEISEKSEIFDDQFSVERPDGSNFTLKIRSTKLEDSAMYFCASSGTDPGSQYFGPGTRLLVL.

The V call is TRBV5-4, the J call TRBJ2-7; 12 bases match TRBD1. The CDR3 is made up of 16 amino acids. Per germline, CDR1 SGHNT and CDR2 YYREEE (reference sequence). V shed 4 bases, J shed 3 bases, and the junction held 8 bases outside the gene matches. Here the CDR3 reads CASSNRDRGRGYEQYV. The CDR3 nucleotides read TGTGCCAGCAGCAATAGGGACAGGGGGCGAGGCTACGAGCAGTACGTC.

The chain's CDR3 is CASSPGQGQVYGYTF. Here the CDR3 DNA reads TGTGCCAGCAGTCCCGGACAGGGGCAAGTCTATGGCTACACCTTC. V gene TRBV6-6 combines with J gene TRBJ1-2, with TRBD1 identical over 9 bases. V shed 5 bases and J 4 bases; nucleotides not matched to a gene: 8. CDR1 is MNHNY, CDR2 SVGAGI, per germline (reference sequence). The CDR3 runs to 15 residues.

The chain has TRBV30 and TRBJ1-1, with D perhaps matching TRBD1 (6 bases). There are 14 residues in the CDR3. V dropped 2 bases and J dropped 7 bases, with 17 bases sitting between them. CDR1 is GTSNPN, CDR2 SVGIG, per germline (reference sequence). CDR3 sequence: CAWSPPTGFGEAFF. The CDR3 DNA reads TGTGCCTGGAGTCCCCCGACAGGTTTTGGTGAAGCTTTCTTT.

CDR3 residues: CASSGKTSNTEAFF. The CDR3 DNA reads as TGTGCCAGCAGCGGAAAGACATCTAACACTGAAGCTTTCTTT. This chain links TRBV7-9 with TRBJ1-1; no clear D gene. The germline V gene has CDR1 SEHNR and CDR2 FQNEAQ (reference sequence). This CDR3 contains 14 residues. Trimming pared 5 bases from V and 2 bases from J, leaving 12 bases between.

The rearrangement uses TRBV5-1 and TRBJ1-1; 12 positions agree with TRBD1. This CDR3 has 16 residues. Unmatched junction bases numbered 6, after V lost 5 bases and J lost 1 base. Germline-derived CDR1 and CDR2 are SGHRS and YFSETQ. The CDR3 bases are TGCGCCAGCAGTCTCGGGACAGGGGGCGGGAACACTGAAGCTTTCTTT. This codes for CASSLGTGGGNTEAFF.

The rearrangement uses TRBV5-1 and TRBJ2-5, with TRBD1 as a possible D gene (6 bases). There are 17 residues in the CDR3. Trimming shortened V by 6 bases and J by 4 bases, and 25 bases separated the two germline ends. Germline V CDR1 and CDR2: SGHRS, YFSETQ. CDR3 DNA: TGCGCCAGCACGCCGGGACATGGGGAACTCTCCTTAGAGACCCAGTACTTC. This codes for CASTPGHGELSLETQYF.

The CDR3 sequence is CASSQDTGARGDTEAFF. In DNA form, the CDR3 reads TGTGCCAGCAGCCAAGATACGGGAGCCCGGGGAGACACTGAAGCTTTCTTT. The chain has TRBV4-2 and TRBJ1-1; D remains unclear. The CDR3 has 17 amino acids. V dropped 0 bases and J dropped 3 bases, with 17 bases sitting between them. Per germline, CDR1 LGHNA and CDR2 YNFKEQ.

The genes are TRBV27 and TRBJ2-5, with 8 positions matching TRBD2. The CDR3 runs 14 residues. The J segment lost 1 base and the V segment lost 4 bases, leaving 2 bases of the junction unmatched. The germline CDR1 and CDR2 sequences are MNHEY and SMNVEV (reference sequence). CDR3 DNA: TGTGCCAGCAGTTCGCGGGGGGCCCAAGAGACCCAGTACTTC. Protein product: CASSSRGAQETQYF.

J is TRBJ1-2 and V is TRBV5-4; TRBD1 might be the D (5 bases). Germline loops: CDR1 SGHNT, CDR2 YYREEE (reference sequence). This CDR3 has 14 residues. The V end was cut by 1 base, the J end by 4 bases, with 11 bases between. CDR3 in amino acids: CASSLIQGSYGYTF. The CDR3 nucleotides are TGTGCCAGCAGCTTGATCCAGGGAAGCTATGGCTACACCTTC.

The J gene is TRBJ1-1, the V gene TRBV18; 7 bases fit TRBD1. Germline values: CDR1 KGHSH, CDR2 LQKENI. The junction had 8 bases not matched to a gene; V was cut back by 6 bases and J by 7 bases. The CDR3 extends over 13 amino acids. CDR3 nucleotide sequence: TGTGCCAGCTCGTCAGGGACAGACCGTGAAGCTTTCTTT. Its protein is CASSSGTDREAFF.

This clone occurred once. The J gene is TRBJ1-1, the V gene TRBV2; D remains unclear. The V gene lost 4 bases and the J gene lost 10 bases, with 10 bases spanning the gap. The CDR3 length is 11 residues. Germline CDR1 SNHLY, CDR2 FYNNEI. CDR3 DNA: TGTGCCAGCAGTGCCCCTGCGGTAGCTTTCTTT. Its translation: CASSAPAVAFF.

The chain recombines TRBV6-5 with TRBJ1-2, with D hard to call. The V gene's germline CDR1 is MNHEY and CDR2 SVGAGI. CDR3 size: 15 residues. The V and J ends lost 8 bases and 1 base respectively, with 17 bases between them. CDR3: CASATGQANNYGYTF. In nucleotides, the CDR3 is TGTGCCAGCGCTACCGGCCAGGCGAATAACTATGGCTACACCTTC.

The chain carries TRBV19 and TRBJ1-1; 8 bases map to TRBD1. With V trimmed by 3 bases and J by 5 bases, 5 bases remained unmatched. Germline-derived CDR1 and CDR2 are LNHDA and SQIVND (reference sequence). The CDR3 consists of 14 residues. The CDR3 spells CASSMPTGATEAFF. The CDR3 coding sequence is TGTGCCAGTAGTATGCCGACAGGGGCTACTGAAGCTTTCTTT.

The chain uses TRBV11-2 and TRBJ1-1; 9 bases are a match to TRBD1. The germline gives CDR1 SGHAT, CDR2 FQNNGV. The CDR3 extends over 15 amino acids. Trimming removed 3 bases from V and 11 bases from J; junction bases left unmatched: 13. The chain's CDR3 is CASSFSPDRGLGAFF. The CDR3 coding sequence is TGTGCCAGCAGCTTTTCACCGGACAGGGGCCTCGGGGCTTTCTTT.

The table lists this clone with a count of one. This chain uses TRBV30 with TRBJ1-2, with a weak D call TRBD1 (5 bases). The germline V gene has CDR1 GTSNPN and CDR2 SVGIG (reference sequence). This CDR3 has 11 residues. V was cut by 2 bases and J by 7 bases, with 8 bases left in between. CDR3 nucleotides: TGTGCCTGGAGTACGGGGGGTGGCTACACCTTC. Translated: CAWSTGGGYTF.

This chain links TRBV2 with TRBJ2-5; D uncertain. CDR3 size: 11 residues. Trimming shortened V by 11 bases and J by 3 bases, and 10 bases separated the two germline ends. Germline V gene data show CDR1 as SNHLY and CDR2 as FYNNEI. CDR3 region: CAGSSEETQYF. The CDR3 DNA follows: TGTGCCGGTTCCTCAGAAGAGACCCAGTACTTC.

The chain has TRBV28 and TRBJ1-4; 12 nucleotides align to TRBD1. The J segment lost 4 bases and the V segment lost 8 bases, leaving 11 bases of the junction unmatched. CDR3 size: 17 residues. Germline assignment: CDR1 MDHEN and CDR2 SYDVKM. The CDR3, as DNA: TGTGCCAGCCGACCTCCGGGACAGGGGGCCCTTAATGAAAAACTGTTTTTT. This codes for CASRPPGQGALNEKLFF. Filled out from reference TRBV28 and TRBJ1-4, the complete variable domain reads DVKVTQSSRYLVKRTGEKVFLECVQDMDHENMFWYRQDPGLGLRLIYFSYDVKMKEKGDIPEGYSVSREKKERFSLILESASTNQTSMYLCASRPPGQGALNEKLFFGSGTQLSVL.

This chain uses TRBV18 with TRBJ1-1; 10 nucleotides match TRBD1. CDR3 length: 16 amino acids. CDR1 is KGHSH and CDR2 is LQKENI in the germline V gene. With V trimmed by 1 base and J by 4 bases, 6 bases remained unmatched. The DNA for the CDR3 is TGTGCCAGCTCACCACTCGGACAGGGGGGATTCACTGAAGCTTTCTTT. This translates into CASSPLGQGGFTEAFF.

This chain joins TRBV9 and TRBJ2-1; tentatively, D is TRBD2 (6 bases). V lost 4 bases and J 7 bases, leaving 9 bases between the germline ends. The CDR3 length is 12 residues. Germline V gene lookup returns CDR1 SGDLS and CDR2 YYNGEE. CDR3 sequence: CASSPGGNEQFF. CDR3 in DNA: TGTGCCAGCAGCCCTGGGGGGAATGAGCAGTTCTTC.

The genes are TRBV2 and TRBJ1-1; TRBD1 matches at 10 bases. Trimming at V came to 5 bases and at J to 5 bases, leaving 8 bases not matched to a gene. CDR3 size: 15 residues. Germline V gives CDR1 SNHLY, CDR2 FYNNEI. CDR3: CASSYNRDRGTEAFF. The CDR3 coding sequence is TGTGCCAGCAGTTACAACCGGGACAGGGGAACTGAAGCTTTCTTT.

This clone was counted a few times. The chain carries TRBV7-8 and TRBJ2-2, with a weak D call TRBD1 (6 bases). CDR3 length equals 14 residues. Germline V gene sequence: CDR1 SGHVS, CDR2 FQNEAQ. V gave up 5 bases and J gave up 3 bases, with 10 bases separating them. CDR3 loop: CASSVRQDTGELFF. In DNA form, the CDR3 reads TGTGCCAGCAGCGTCCGACAGGACACCGGGGAGCTGTTTTTT. The full variable domain, rest sourced from reference TRBV7-8 and TRBJ2-2, is GAGVSQSPRYKVAKRGQDVALRCDPISGHVSLFWYQQALGQGPEFLTYFQNEAQLDKSGLPSDRFFAERPEGSVSTLKIQRTQQEDSAVYLCASSVRQDTGELFFGEGSRLTVL.

This clone was detected a few times. The V call is TRBV5-1, the J call TRBJ2-3; 8 nucleotides line up with TRBD1. V dropped 0 bases and J dropped 6; count of bases not matched to a gene: 3. This CDR3 has 14 amino acids. Germline V lookup: CDR1 SGHRS, CDR2 YFSETQ. The CDR3 nucleotides are TGCGCCAGCAGCTTGGCAGGGGGCCGGGATACGCAGTATTTT. As protein: CASSLAGGRDTQYF.

The V gene is TRBV5-1, the J gene TRBJ2-5, with 8 bases aligning to TRBD2. The CDR3 is 16 residues long. Per germline, CDR1 SGHRS and CDR2 YFSETQ. With 0 bases clipped from V and 2 bases from J, the junction kept 6 bases outside the gene matches. CDR3 sequence: CASSLEGGGPQETQYF. CDR3 in DNA: TGCGCCAGCAGCTTGGAGGGCGGGGGGCCTCAAGAGACCCAGTACTTC.

This clone appeared once. The chain links TRBV27 to TRBJ2-5, with D possibly matching TRBD2 (5 bases). The CDR3 is 12 amino acids. V lost 9 bases and J 3 bases, leaving 11 bases between the germline ends. Germline assignment: CDR1 MNHEY and CDR2 SMNVEV (reference sequence). The CDR3 region has the DNA TGTGCCAGTGGGGAGCAAAAAGAGACCCAGTACTTC. Protein product: CASGEQKETQYF.

The J gene is TRBJ2-1, the V gene TRBV19, with 10 bases identical to TRBD2. The CDR3 is 16 amino acids. The germline V gene encodes CDR1 LNHDA and CDR2 SQIVND (reference sequence). The V and J ends lost 6 bases and 9 bases, in that order; junction bases with no gene match: 14. CDR3 sequence reads: CASSMSLAGVLREQFF. In nucleotides, the CDR3 is TGTGCCAGTAGCATGAGCCTAGCGGGAGTACTGCGTGAGCAGTTCTTC.

This rearrangement joins TRBV11-3 to TRBJ2-5; 7 nucleotides match TRBD2. Germline V gene data show CDR1 as SGHNT and CDR2 as YENEEA. V was pared by 3 bases and J by 1 base, with 5 bases of the junction left unmatched. The CDR3 totals 15 residues. The CDR3 DNA follows: TGTGCCAGCAGCTTTTCAGGACTAGGCCAAGAGACCCAGTACTTC. It is translated as CASSFSGLGQETQYF.